This T cell receptor (beta chain) came from a study of CD8 T cells in ankylosing spondylitis. At least ten counts were recorded for this clonotype. Its cognate antigen is unknown. Whole-study results and caveats: A subset of motif variants has previously been described in the synovial fluid and blood of reactive arthritis. One TCR beta motif, made up of roughly 8 highly homologous variants, appeared characteristic of ankylosing spondylitis blood.

Each TCR beta library was made by quantitative 5'-RACE that incorporated molecular barcodes. TCRdb ran MiXCR on the 5' RACE reads and lists one entry per CDR3 protein. This table has some 800,000 distinct CDR3 sequences, about 11% appearing once. V was clipped by 7 bases and J by 4 bases; unmatched bases: 10. Germline V gives CDR1 SQVTM, CDR2 ANQGSEA. The CDR3 spans 14 residues. Sequencing used blood, either unsorted or a sorted T cell fraction (not recorded which). The source of this sequence is a male donor with ankylosing spondylitis. This chain joins TRBV29-1 and TRBJ2-3; 8 positions agree with TRBD1. DNA for the CDR3: TGCAGCGCCAGGACAGGGAATATAGCAGATACGCAGTATTTT. Its translation is CSARTGNIADTQYF.